The sequence of this TCR beta chain was determined in a study of immune cell composition in non-small cell lung cancer. The CDR3 has 15 residues. The V gene's germline CDR1 is SGHTA and CDR2 FQGNSA. Trimming stripped 4 bases from V and 2 bases from J, with 14 bases between. General study results and limits: Lung squamous cell carcinoma tumours had significantly higher top 10 clone scores and productive clonality than lung adenocarcinoma. Clones >0.5% enriched in tumour were rarer in adenocarcinoma (roughly 35%) than squamous (approximately 75%). It was not proven that tumour-reactive clones equal dominant tumour-associated clones.

Details on this clone: Its antigen is unknown.

The assay was immunoSEQ multiplex PCR, and TCRdb's table has in-frame clones only and misses some. Seen here are about 7,600 clones, roughly three quarters observed once, and the top ten hold about 12%. The chain recombines TRBV7-2 with TRBJ2-5, with D unclear. The sequence was collected from a human donor with non-small cell lung cancer. Source material: lung tumor tissue. CDR3 in DNA: TGTGCCAGCAGCTCCAGACCACCTCCACAAGAGACCCAGTACTTC. It yields the protein CASSSRPPPQETQYF.